What follows are 31 T cell receptor beta chains derived from one specimen sequenced in a study of vaccination effects on CD4 cells after COVID-19. Assay: immunoSEQ multiplex PCR; the TCRdb copy retains only in-frame clones and omits some. The table has roughly 25,000 clones, approximately 78% seen once. With the ViraFEST assay, the study expanded antigen-specific CD4+ T cells using viral peptide pools, then sequenced them. Following 10 days of culture, CD4+ T cells were isolated. Sometime from March through December 2020, the person acquired a SARS-CoV-2 infection that PCR confirmed. The antigens of these receptors remain unknown. The specimen was CD4+ T cells from PBMCs cultured with HCoV-NL63 spike peptides, collected before COVID-19 vaccination. These TCRs come from a human donor who had a prior SARS-CoV-2 infection.

The J gene is TRBJ2-1, the V gene TRBV4-2, with D tentatively TRBD1 or TRBD2 (6 bases each). The CDR3 extends over 16 amino acids. V lost 1 base and J lost 2, with 12 bases in between. CDR1 and CDR2 (germline): LGHNA, YNFKEQ. This CDR3 is CASSQVTGATYNEQFF. The CDR3 nucleotides are TGTGCCAGCAGCCAAGTCACGGGGGCAACCTACAATGAGCAGTTCTTC.

The chain couples TRBV20-1 to TRBJ2-6, with D unclear. The V end was cut by 3 bases, the J end by 2 bases, with 11 bases between. CDR3 length: 15 residues. Per germline, CDR1 DFQATT and CDR2 SNEGSKA (reference sequence). Written as DNA, the CDR3 is TGCAGTGCTAGTCTTTTTGGGGCTGGGGCCAACGTCCTGACTTTC. This gives the protein CSASLFGAGANVLTF.

The chain joins TRBV4-3 to TRBJ2-3; 7 nucleotides match TRBD1. In germline, CDR1 is LGHNA, CDR2 YSLEER. The length of the CDR3 is 15 residues. After removal of 0 bases from V and 2 bases from J, the junction contained 2 bases not matched to a gene. The CDR3 nucleotides are TGCGCCAGCAGCCAAGAAGGGACAGCCACAGATACGCAGTATTTT. Protein: CASSQEGTATDTQYF.

The count of this clone is one. The V gene is TRBV9, the J gene TRBJ2-1; D is unclear. The length of the CDR3 is 15 residues. Trimming removed 4 bases at V and 5 bases at J, with 16 bases between. Germline V lookup: CDR1 SGDLS, CDR2 YYNGEE. CDR3 DNA: TGTGCCAGCAGCCCGGACCCGACTCCGGACAATGAGCAGTTCTTC. This codes for CASSPDPTPDNEQFF.

The chain joins TRBV12-3 or TRBV12-4 to TRBJ2-1; D unresolved. The CDR3 is 11 amino acids. Between the trimmed V and J ends, which lost 2 bases and 13 bases, there was a span of 9 bases. CDR3 residues: CASSLQRLQFF. CDR3 bases: TGTGCCAGCAGTTTACAGCGACTTCAGTTCTTC.

This chain connects TRBV5-8 to TRBJ2-5, with unresolved D. Per germline, CDR1 SGHTS and CDR2 YDEGEE. This CDR3 comprises 14 residues. V was shortened by 4 bases and J by 1 base, with 11 bases between the two germline ends. The CDR3 region is CASSPDDGQETQYF. CDR3 nucleotides: TGTGCCAGCAGCCCCGACGACGGCCAAGAGACCCAGTACTTC.

The gene calls are TRBV9 and TRBJ1-4; 8 nucleotides match TRBD1. Trimming took 2 bases from V and 8 from J; bases not matched to a gene: 8. Germline values: CDR1 SGDLS, CDR2 YYNGEE. There are 15 residues in the CDR3. The CDR3 here is CASSVGDRRTEKLFF. Here the CDR3 DNA reads TGTGCCAGCAGCGTTGGGGACAGGCGGACCGAAAAACTGTTTTTT.

The V call is TRBV7-6, the J call TRBJ2-5, with a weak D call TRBD2 (6 bases). The germline V and J ends were trimmed by 0 bases and 5 bases, with 16 bases remaining between them. The germline gives CDR1 SGHVS, CDR2 FNYEAQ. This CDR3 contains 16 residues. CDR3 sequence: CASSLAPGDRRETQYF. The CDR3 nucleotides are TGTGCCAGCAGCTTAGCCCCGGGGGATCGGAGGGAGACCCAGTACTTC.

The chain couples TRBV29-1 to TRBJ1-1; TRBD1 is a possible D gene (6 bases). The germline V gene encodes CDR1 SQVTM and CDR2 ANQGSEA. Deletions cut 6 bases from V and 4 bases from J, with 24 bases between. There are 16 residues in the CDR3. This CDR3 is CSVKRWDTSIGTEAFF. The CDR3, as DNA: TGCAGCGTGAAACGGTGGGACACATCTATCGGCACTGAAGCTTTCTTT.

The chain links TRBV24-1 to TRBJ2-1, with 9 bases aligning to TRBD1. Germline V gives CDR1 KGHDR, CDR2 SFDVKD. This CDR3 is 16 amino acids long. The ends lost 4 bases at V and 5 bases at J; junction bases unmatched: 8. The CDR3 protein is CATSEPGTGRDNEQFF. For the CDR3, the DNA is TGTGCCACCAGTGAACCCGGGACAGGGAGAGACAATGAGCAGTTCTTC.

V usage is TRBV6-1 and J usage is TRBJ2-1, with 11 bases that match TRBD2. With V trimmed by 2 bases and J by 6 bases, 6 bases remained unmatched. Germline V gives CDR1 MNHNS, CDR2 SASEGT. The CDR3 spans 16 residues. CDR3 residues: CASSEFGTSGFNEQFF. CDR3 bases: TGTGCCAGCAGTGAATTCGGGACTAGCGGATTCAATGAGCAGTTCTTC.

In DNA form, the CDR3 reads TGTGCCAGCAGCTTGGCCGGGACAGGCACGCGGAATGAGCAGTTCTTC. This encodes CASSLAGTGTRNEQFF. The chain joins TRBV5-4 to TRBJ2-1; 8 positions match TRBD1. Germline trimming cut 0 bases from V and 7 bases from J; bases unmatched to any gene: 9. The CDR3 spans 16 residues. Germline lookup yields CDR1 SGHNT and CDR2 YYREEE (reference sequence).

This clone was seen only once. The chain carries TRBV19 and TRBJ1-1, with 9 bases matching TRBD1. Losses at the gene ends were 9 bases for V and 0 bases for J; bases not matched to a gene: 8. This CDR3 has 15 amino acids. The germline gives CDR1 LNHDA, CDR2 SQIVND (reference sequence). The chain's CDR3 is CASAPGQGMNTEAFF. CDR3 nucleotide sequence: TGTGCCAGCGCCCCGGGACAGGGCATGAACACTGAAGCTTTCTTT.

The chain joins TRBV27 to TRBJ1-1; D gene uncertain. CDR3 length: 14 residues. V was trimmed by 1 base and J by 1 base, leaving 7 bases between them. Germline CDR1 is MNHEY and CDR2 is SMNVEV (reference sequence). CDR3 sequence (DNA): TGTGCCAGCAGTTTATGGGCGGAGAACACTGAAGCTTTCTTT. It specifies CASSLWAENTEAFF.

The V call is TRBV10-3, the J call TRBJ1-2; 7 nucleotides match TRBD1. The germline V gene has CDR1 ENHRY and CDR2 SYGVKD. V lost 7 bases to trimming and J lost 4 bases; unmatched junction nucleotides: 12. The CDR3 extends over 15 amino acids. CDR3 sequence reads: CAITNDREGFYGYTF. The CDR3 bases are TGTGCCATCACCAACGACAGGGAAGGATTCTATGGCTACACCTTC.

The CDR3 here is CASSLGLATDTQYF. The CDR3 DNA reads as TGCGCCAGCAGCTTGGGCCTGGCCACAGATACGCAGTATTTT. The chain joins TRBV5-1 to TRBJ2-3; D unclear. CDR3 length equals 14 residues. The V gene's germline CDR1 is SGHRS and CDR2 YFSETQ. Trimming took off 0 bases at V and 2 bases at J, with 7 bases between the two ends.

The genes are TRBV11-2 and TRBJ2-3; D might be TRBD2 (6 bases). The germline V and J ends were trimmed by 0 bases and 1 base, with 20 bases remaining between them. The germline gives CDR1 SGHAT, CDR2 FQNNGV. The CDR3 is 19 amino acids. CDR3 DNA sequence: TGTGCCAGCAGCTTAGAGTCTTTCTCCCTATTAGCGGGCACAGATACGCAGTATTTT. It specifies CASSLESFSLLAGTDTQYF.

The V call is TRBV29-1, the J call TRBJ2-3; TRBD2 agrees at 12 bases. Germline trimming cut 7 bases from V and 4 bases from J; bases unmatched to any gene: 6. The germline V gene encodes CDR1 SQVTM and CDR2 ANQGSEA. This CDR3 contains 14 residues. The CDR3 bases are TGCAGCGCTAGACTAGCGGGAGTGTCAGATACGCAGTATTTT. This sequence encodes CSARLAGVSDTQYF.

V and J are TRBV2 and TRBJ1-4; D remains ambiguous. Germline values: CDR1 SNHLY, CDR2 FYNNEI. Deletions cut 7 bases from V and 4 bases from J, with 22 bases between. This CDR3 contains 17 residues. The CDR3 DNA sequence: TGTGCCAGCACCGAGGATCGGGGTTTTACCGTTAATGAAAAACTGTTTTTT. It encodes CASTEDRGFTVNEKLFF.

This sequence joins TRBV28 and TRBJ2-1; a weak D match, TRBD2 (6 bases). V was pared by 5 bases and J by 7 bases, with 18 bases between. CDR1 and CDR2 from the germline V gene are MDHEN and SYDVKM. The CDR3 has 15 residues. DNA for the CDR3: TGTGCCAGCAGTGTCACGGGACTTTTGAGAAATGAGCAGTTCTTC. Protein product: CASSVTGLLRNEQFF.

The J gene is TRBJ1-2, the V gene TRBV5-1; D is perhaps TRBD1 (6 bases). Germline CDR1 reads SGHRS; CDR2 reads YFSETQ. V was trimmed by 1 base and J by 8 bases, leaving 12 bases between them. The CDR3 is 13 residues long. The CDR3 coding sequence is TGCGCCAGCAGCTTGACTGCCGGGGGCGGCTACACCTTC. This translates into CASSLTAGGGYTF.

This sequence joins TRBV6-6 and TRBJ2-3; TRBD1 aligns across 8 bases. Trimming removed 2 bases from V and 2 bases from J; junction bases left unmatched: 3. This CDR3 region has 15 residues. Germline CDR1 and CDR2: MNHNY and SVGAGI (reference sequence). This chain's CDR3 is CASSYQGQDTDTQYF. The CDR3 DNA reads TGTGCCAGCAGTTACCAGGGACAGGACACAGATACGCAGTATTTT.

V usage is TRBV5-1 and J usage is TRBJ2-1; D is unresolved. V was trimmed by 4 bases and J by 8 bases, leaving 10 bases between them. CDR1 and CDR2 from the germline V gene are SGHRS and YFSETQ. The CDR3 totals 12 residues. The CDR3 DNA reads as TGCGCCAGCAGCCAACTCAATGATGAGCAGTTCTTC. It translates to CASSQLNDEQFF. Looking up the rest from reference TRBV5-1 and TRBJ2-1 gives the full variable domain: KAGVTQTPRYLIKTRGQQVTLSCSPISGHRSVSWYQQTPGQGLQFLFEYFSETQRNKGNFPGRFSGRQFSNSRSEMNVSTLELGDSALYLCASSQLNDEQFFGPGTRLTVL.

Of note for this clone: This specimen includes other DNA sequences encoding the same CDR3. The chain combines TRBV7-3 with TRBJ2-5, with D possibly matching TRBD2 (6 bases). V gave up 5 bases and J gave up 1 base, with 11 bases separating them. The CDR3 sequence is 14 residues long. The germline V gene has CDR1 SGHTA and CDR2 FQGTGA. CDR3 DNA: TGTGCCAGCAGCCCGACGGGACTCCAAGAGACCCAGTACTTC. Encoded protein: CASSPTGLQETQYF.

The chain couples TRBV7-8 to TRBJ2-7; D is possibly TRBD2 (6 bases). This CDR3 is 14 amino acids long. Per germline, CDR1 SGHVS and CDR2 FQNEAQ. Between the trimmed V and J ends, which lost 4 bases and 2 bases, there was a span of 12 bases. The CDR3 coding sequence is TGTGCCAGCAGCTCGGGACTCCTGACCTACGAGCAGTACTTC. Protein sequence: CASSSGLLTYEQYF.

CDR3 protein: CASSLGGTVGYTF. The CDR3 DNA is TGTGCCAGCAGCTTGGGAGGGACAGTGGGCTACACCTTC. The chain links TRBV5-4 to TRBJ1-2, with TRBD1 matching over 7 bases. The CDR3 extends over 13 amino acids. The V and J ends lost 0 bases and 8 bases, in that order; junction bases with no gene match: 4. The germline V gene encodes CDR1 SGHNT and CDR2 YYREEE (reference sequence).

The sample holds a few counts of this clone. CDR3 nucleotide sequence: TGTGCCAGCAGCTTTAGCAGGGTCACTAATGAAAAACTGTTTTTT. It yields the protein CASSFSRVTNEKLFF. This chain uses TRBV5-4 with TRBJ1-4; possible D gene TRBD1, 5 bases. Germline loops: CDR1 SGHNT, CDR2 YYREEE (reference sequence). This CDR3 spans 15 amino acids. Trimming stripped 2 bases from V and 2 bases from J, with 10 bases between. The full variable domain, completed using reference TRBV5-4 and TRBJ1-4, is ETGVTQSPTHLIKTRGQQVTLRCSSQSGHNTVSWYQQALGQGPQFIFQYYREEENGRGNFPPRFSGLQFPNYSSELNVNALELDDSALYLCASSFSRVTNEKLFFGSGTQLSVL.

The chain links TRBV5-5 to TRBJ2-7; 9 bases are shared with TRBD1. V shed 0 bases, J shed 2 bases, and the junction held 6 bases outside the gene matches. The germline V gene encodes CDR1 SGHKS and CDR2 YYEKEE (reference sequence). The CDR3 covers 16 residues. CDR3 sequence: CASSLGPGQGTYEQYF. The DNA for the CDR3 is TGTGCCAGCAGCTTGGGTCCGGGACAGGGAACCTACGAGCAGTACTTC. The complete variable domain, with remaining parts taken from reference TRBV5-5 and TRBJ2-7, reads DAGVTQSPTHLIKTRGQQVTLRCSPISGHKSVSWYQQVLGQGPQFIFQYYEKEERGRGNFPDRFSARQFPNYSSELNVNALLLGDSALYLCASSLGPGQGTYEQYFGPGTRLTVT.

The chain links TRBV7-2 to TRBJ1-2; 7 nucleotides agree with TRBD1. V was clipped by 0 bases and J by 2 bases; unmatched bases: 6. Per the germline V gene, CDR1 is SGHTA and CDR2 is FQGNSA. The CDR3 has 16 residues. The CDR3 coding sequence is TGTGCCAGCAGCTTAGCGCCGAGGGGGCGAAACTATGGCTACACCTTC. It specifies CASSLAPRGRNYGYTF.

DNA of the CDR3: TGTGCCTGGAGTGTCCGGGTCCGGGAGACCCAGTACTTC. Encoded protein: CAWSVRVRETQYF. The V call is TRBV30, the J call TRBJ2-5; D not resolved. Germline V gene sequence: CDR1 GTSNPN, CDR2 SVGIG (reference sequence). The CDR3 is made up of 13 amino acids. Trimming stripped 0 bases from V and 5 bases from J, with 10 bases between.

The V and J genes are TRBV11-2 and TRBJ2-7, with TRBD2 identical over 9 bases. The CDR3 contains 17 residues. The V and J ends lost 0 bases and 1 base, in that order; junction bases with no gene match: 7. The V gene's germline CDR1 is SGHAT and CDR2 FQNNGV. The DNA for the CDR3 is TGTGCCAGCAGCTTAGATTTCGAGACTAGCGGATCCTACGAGCAGTACTTC. Translating it yields CASSLDFETSGSYEQYF. The full variable domain, completed using reference TRBV11-2 and TRBJ2-7, is EAGVAQSPRYKIIEKRQSVAFWCNPISGHATLYWYQQILGQGPKLLIQFQNNGVVDDSQLPKDRFSAERLKGVDSTLKIQPAKLEDSAVYLCASSLDFETSGSYEQYFGPGTRLTVT.